This T cell receptor (beta chain) was identified in a study of response to subunit inactivated influenza vaccine. This CDR3 has 8 residues. Trimming removed 11 bases at V and 8 bases at J, with 6 bases between. CDR1 and CDR2 from the germline V gene are SEHNR and FQNEAQ (reference sequence). TCRdb fed the RT-PCR reads into MiXCR, producing one record per CDR3 protein. Here the sample spans 600,000 to 850,000 distinct CDR3 sequences, about 14% being singletons. Sequenced material: PBMCs from blood, taken 14 to 15 days before vaccination. The TCR was taken from a man aged 45-65 years who received an inactivated influenza vaccine. The genes are TRBV7-9 and TRBJ1-1; D remains ambiguous. The CDR3 here is CASPEAFF. Written as DNA, the CDR3 is TGTGCCTCGCCGGAAGCTTTCTTT.